This paragraph covers one T cell receptor (beta chain) sequence. Its antigen is as yet unknown. At one of its ends the junction is not consistent with the germline gene, which may arise from a read error. Per germline, CDR1 MNHNS and CDR2 SASEGT. The CDR3 spans 13 residues. The record originates from a study of T-cell reconstitution after alpha-beta-depleted transplantation in children. Findings and limits, study-wide: A year had passed since transplant, and T-cell counts and diversity by then came mostly from newly produced T cells. After transplant, at about two months, alpha-beta T cells were reportedly derived from several hundred expanded graft clones. Recipient T cells and thymic progenitors that survived were the source of the high TCRbeta diversity seen at day 60 in some patients.

The authors prepared the TCRbeta library with unique molecular identifiers. TCRdb recomputed calls from the PCR reads with MiXCR, one row per CDR3 protein. The table lists about 980,000 distinct CDR3 sequences, about 29% of them singletons. This receptor was taken from a boy in the first two years of life who had a stem cell transplant for SCID, so the T cells may come from the graft donor. The gene calls are TRBV6-1 and TRBJ1-4; D gene ambiguous. Specimen: PBMCs, mostly from graft donor cells, collected 360 days after TCRalphabeta/CD19-depleted stem cell transplant. CDR3 sequence reads: CASSRAVNEKVFF. The CDR3 DNA reads TGTGCCAGCAGTCGGGCCGTTAATGAAAAAGTGTTTTTT.